What follows is one TCR beta chain and its context. Its specificity is not known. Germline CDR1 and CDR2: LGHNA and YSLEER. This CDR3 comprises 16 residues. V was shortened by 1 base and J by 2 bases, with 13 bases between the two germline ends. After isolation, RNA underwent reverse transcription to generate cDNA as the sequencing template. The data were produced by immunoSEQ multiplex PCR, yet TCRdb's version contains in-frame clones alone and is incomplete. The table has hundreds of thousands of clones, over 60% seen once. The data derive from a study of CD8+ T cells in alopecia areata. Turning to the study itself: Severity scoring for treated patients was based on the percentage of affected scalp area.

The study's findings and limits: Lesional scalp exceeded normal scalp in clonality, especially in alopecia totalis/universalis.

Treatment specified: oral pan-JAK inhibitor, 5-10 mg twice daily. Individuals with alopecia areata gave both lesional scalp punch biopsies and peripheral blood for collection. Sorting of PBMCs yielded the CD4+ and CD8+ T cells. The TCR was taken from a human donor with alopecia areata. V is TRBV4-3 and J is TRBJ2-3, with a tentative D call TRBD2 (6 bases). Sequenced material: CD4+ T cells sorted from blood, taken around week 44, from a patient treated with tofacitinib. The CDR3 DNA is TGCGCCAGCAGCCAAGGTCGGGGGATAGCCACAGATACGCAGTATTTT. It codes for CASSQGRGIATDTQYF.